Following are 20 T cell receptor beta chains from one sample sequenced in a study of PD-L1 blockade in urothelial cancer. The table came from immunoSEQ multiplex PCR; TCRdb's copy has only in-frame clones and leaves some out. The repertoire has 85,000 to 90,000 clones, 85% to 90% of them found once; the top ten carry about an eighth. Time point here: pretreatment peripheral blood. The sequences come from PBMCs, collected around atezolizumab (anti-PD-L1) treatment. The source is a man aged 60-69 years with urothelial cancer.

The V and J genes are TRBV19 and TRBJ1-5; a possible D gene is TRBD1 (6 bases). This CDR3 has 16 amino acids. Per germline, CDR1 LNHDA and CDR2 SQIVND (reference sequence). The V end was cut by 6 bases, the J end by 0 bases, with 15 bases between. CDR3 bases: TGTGCCAGTAGGGACCCTTCACAGGGTAGCAATCAGCCCCAGCATTTT. Translation: CASRDPSQGSNQPQHF.

The V and J genes are TRBV9 and TRBJ2-2; 10 nucleotides align to TRBD2. The germline CDR1 and CDR2 sequences are SGDLS and YYNGEE. J was trimmed by 5 bases and V by 3 bases; bases with no gene match: 7. The CDR3 sequence is 16 residues long. In DNA form, the CDR3 reads TGTGCCAGCAGCGGTGCAATAGCGGGGGGAACCGGGGAGCTGTTTTTT. Its protein product is CASSGAIAGGTGELFF.

The rearrangement joins TRBV5-1 to TRBJ1-1; 9 bases fit TRBD1. V was clipped by 3 bases and J by 0 bases; unmatched bases: 6. The CDR3 spans 16 residues. Germline assignment: CDR1 SGHRS and CDR2 YFSETQ. The CDR3 spells CASSWGTGIMNTEAFF. CDR3 bases: TGCGCCAGCAGCTGGGGGACAGGGATTATGAACACTGAAGCTTTCTTT.

The V and J genes are TRBV14 and TRBJ2-7, with 7 nucleotides matching TRBD1. Germline values: CDR1 SGHDN, CDR2 FVKESK. The CDR3 sequence is 14 residues long. J gave up 2 bases and V 3 bases, and 4 bases lay outside the gene matches. Here the CDR3 reads CASSQYRGTYEQYF. CDR3 coding DNA: TGTGCCAGCAGCCAGTACAGGGGCACCTACGAGCAGTACTTC.

This rearrangement joins TRBV29-1 to TRBJ2-7; the match to TRBD2 covers 9 bases. The V gene's germline CDR1 is SQVTM and CDR2 ANQGSEA. This CDR3 region has 13 residues. The V segment lost 5 bases and the J segment 4 bases; nucleotides outside the gene matches: 6. Written as DNA, the CDR3 is TGCAGCGTTTGGCGGGAGGGTGCTTACGAGCAGTACTTC. Translation: CSVWREGAYEQYF.

This clone was picked up a small number of times. This chain uses TRBV18 with TRBJ1-1; weak D call: TRBD1 (5 bases). The CDR3 length is 12 residues. Germline CDR1 is KGHSH and CDR2 is LQKENI. V gave up 8 bases and J gave up 0 bases, with 7 bases separating them. CDR3 coding DNA: TGTGCCAGCGGGGCAATGAACACTGAAGCTTTCTTT. Its protein product is CASGAMNTEAFF. Full variable domain (missing parts from reference TRBV18 and TRBJ1-1): NAGVMQNPRHLVRRRGQEARLRCSPMKGHSHVYWYRQLPEEGLKFMVYLQKENIIDESGMPKERFSAEFPKEGPSILRIQQVVRGDSAAYFCASGAMNTEAFFGQGTRLTVV.

This chain joins TRBV2 and TRBJ1-6; 9 bases fit TRBD1. With 7 bases clipped from V and 3 bases from J, the junction kept 10 bases outside the gene matches. Germline lookup yields CDR1 SNHLY and CDR2 FYNNEI. There are 17 residues in the CDR3. For the CDR3, the DNA is TGTGCCAGCATCGCATCACAGGGGGCTAGCTATAATTCACCCCTCCACTTT. This codes for CASIASQGASYNSPLHF. Looking up the rest from reference TRBV2 and TRBJ1-6 gives the full variable domain: EPEVTQTPSHQVTQMGQEVILRCVPISNHLYFYWYRQILGQKVEFLVSFYNNEISEKSEIFDDQFSVERPDGSNFTLKIRSTKLEDSAMYFCASIASQGASYNSPLHFGNGTRLTVT.

In this sample, this clone turned up once. This chain joins TRBV5-1 and TRBJ1-2; 7 nucleotides line up with TRBD1. From germline, CDR1 is SGHRS and CDR2 YFSETQ. The CDR3 spans 17 residues. J gave up 0 bases and V 1 base, and 9 bases lay outside the gene matches. CDR3 nucleotide sequence: TGCGCCAGCAGCTTGAACACAGGGGCAGTCCCTAACTATGGCTACACCTTC. Its translation is CASSLNTGAVPNYGYTF.

The chain combines TRBV6-5 with TRBJ1-1; 8 bases map to TRBD1. The CDR3 contains 14 residues. Germline trimming cut 4 bases from V and 1 base from J; bases unmatched to any gene: 2. Per germline, CDR1 MNHEY and CDR2 SVGAGI. Written as DNA, the CDR3 is TGTGCCAGCAGTTTCGGGACAGGGAACACTGAAGCTTTCTTT. It encodes CASSFGTGNTEAFF.

The V gene is TRBV19, the J gene TRBJ2-7; the match to TRBD1 covers 9 bases. The CDR3 is 18 amino acids. V was clipped by 5 bases and J by 2 bases; unmatched bases: 16. Germline-derived CDR1 and CDR2 are LNHDA and SQIVND (reference sequence). The CDR3 loop reads CASSPRRNLGTGTYEQYF. The CDR3 DNA follows: TGTGCCAGTAGTCCTCGCCGTAACCTCGGGACAGGGACCTACGAGCAGTACTTC.

The chain has TRBV4-2 and TRBJ2-3; the D gene is possibly TRBD2 (6 bases). The ends were cut back, 0 bases at V and 0 bases at J, with 19 bases in the middle. Germline V lookup: CDR1 LGHNA, CDR2 YNFKEQ. The CDR3 runs 19 residues. The CDR3 nucleotides read TGTGCCAGCAGCCAAGATCTCGGAGCGGAGGGGATAAGCACAGATACGCAGTATTTT. It codes for CASSQDLGAEGISTDTQYF.

This clone was detected only a few times. J is TRBJ1-5 and V is TRBV6-6; D remains unclear. V gave up 5 bases and J gave up 7 bases, with 12 bases separating them. This CDR3 has 13 residues. The germline V gene has CDR1 MNHNY and CDR2 SVGAGI (reference sequence). CDR3 nucleotide sequence: TGTGCCAGCAGTCCCGGGGTAGGACAGCCCCAGCATTTT. Translated, it gives CASSPGVGQPQHF.

The gene calls are TRBV5-1 and TRBJ1-2; TRBD1 aligns across 9 bases. V lost 4 bases, J lost 4 bases, and 14 bases stayed unmatched. The CDR3 has 17 residues. Germline V gives CDR1 SGHRS, CDR2 YFSETQ. In DNA form, the CDR3 reads TGCGCCAGCAGCCCCGGGCGGGGGACAGGGCTACCCTATGGCTACACCTTC. This translates into CASSPGRGTGLPYGYTF. Variable domain in full (rest from reference TRBV5-1 and TRBJ1-2): KAGVTQTPRYLIKTRGQQVTLSCSPISGHRSVSWYQQTPGQGLQFLFEYFSETQRNKGNFPGRFSGRQFSNSRSEMNVSTLELGDSALYLCASSPGRGTGLPYGYTFGSGTRLTVV.

In its sample, this clone was seen once. The J gene is TRBJ2-5, the V gene TRBV27, with 8 bases matching TRBD2. V lost 6 bases and J lost 4; bases outside the gene matches: 13. The CDR3 is 16 residues long. The germline V gene has CDR1 MNHEY and CDR2 SMNVEV (reference sequence). Here the CDR3 DNA reads TGTGCCAGCAGGGAGCCTAGCGGGTGGTGTGGAGAGACCCAGTACTTC. Protein product: CASREPSGWCGETQYF.

Here the CDR3 DNA reads TGTGCCAGCAGCCACACAGGGGTCCACGAGCAGTACTTC. It is translated as CASSHTGVHEQYF. The chain combines TRBV7-6 with TRBJ2-7; 7 bases are shared with TRBD1. J gave up 5 bases and V 5 bases, and 6 bases lay outside the gene matches. This CDR3 region has 13 residues. The V gene's germline CDR1 is SGHVS and CDR2 FNYEAQ.

Concerning this clone: Other DNA sequences in the same sample also yield this CDR3. J is TRBJ1-1 and V is TRBV6-5, with D uncertain. Germline CDR1 is MNHEY and CDR2 is SVGAGI. Trimming shortened V by 5 bases and J by 2 bases, and 9 bases separated the two germline ends. The CDR3 runs to 13 residues. CDR3 region: CASSQTRNTEAFF. The CDR3 region has the DNA TGTGCCAGCAGTCAGACTCGAAACACTGAAGCTTTCTTT.

The chain is built from TRBV6-1 and TRBJ2-1; the D gene is possibly TRBD1 (5 bases). Trimming removed 6 bases from V and 3 bases from J, with 9 bases in between. Germline CDR1 and CDR2: MNHNS and SASEGT. There are 13 residues in the CDR3. The CDR3, as DNA: TGTGCCAGCAGATGGGGCCTCTACAATGAGCAGTTCTTC. The encoded protein is CASRWGLYNEQFF.

CDR3 protein: CASSLDRNQKYGYTF. CDR3 coding DNA: TGTGCCAGCTCACTGGACAGGAACCAGAAGTATGGCTACACCTTC. The genes are TRBV18 and TRBJ1-2; 7 bases are shared with TRBD1. The germline V gene encodes CDR1 KGHSH and CDR2 LQKENI. Trimming at V came to 4 bases and at J to 5 bases, leaving 10 bases not matched to a gene. This CDR3 has 15 amino acids.

This chain links TRBV7-9 with TRBJ2-7; tentatively, D is TRBD1 (6 bases). Trimming removed 3 bases from V and 0 bases from J, with 9 bases in between. The CDR3 contains 14 residues. The germline V gene encodes CDR1 SEHNR and CDR2 FQNEAQ (reference sequence). The CDR3 sequence: CASSFGQFSYEQYF. The DNA for the CDR3 is TGTGCCAGCAGCTTTGGACAGTTCTCCTACGAGCAGTACTTC.

The chain joins TRBV5-1 to TRBJ1-6; D ambiguous. The CDR3 length is 14 residues. With 2 bases removed from V and 5 bases from J, the gap between germline ends came to 8 bases. Germline CDR1 SGHRS, CDR2 YFSETQ. The CDR3 loop is CASSFRVNNSPLHF. The DNA of the CDR3 is TGCGCCAGCAGCTTCCGGGTCAATAATTCACCCCTCCACTTT.